Listed below are T cell receptor beta chains from one sample, sequenced in a study of lymphopenia after photon versus proton radiotherapy. Data came from immunoSEQ multiplex PCR; TCRdb stores just in-frame clones and leaves some out. The table shows about 14,000 clones, with 82% occurring only once. The source was peripheral blood, collected from a patient treated with photon-based radiotherapy. The receptors shown here come from a man aged 50-59 years with gastric cancer. Both conserved end residues are part of each CDR3. The D gene is left open where the match is weak. The size of a clone is reported for some rows only, either as once, few or many, or as a class for expanded clones.

v_call,clone_size,d_call,j_call,cdr3_nt,cdr3_aa
TRBV5-1,once,TRBD2,TRBJ2-3,TGCGCCAGCAGCCAAGCGGGGGTACACACAGATACGCAGTATTTT,CASSQAGVHTDTQYF
TRBV5-1,.,.,TRBJ2-7,TGCGCCAGCAGCTTGGACCCGGGGGGCATCTACGAGCAGTACTTC,CASSLDPGGIYEQYF
TRBV6-1,.,TRBD2,TRBJ2-4,TGTGCCAGCAGTGAAGCATGGGGGGGAAAGTACTTC,CASSEAWGGKYF
TRBV7-3,.,.,TRBJ1-1,TGTGCCAGCAGCTTAATTGGGGGGAACACTGAAGCTTTCTTT,CASSLIGGNTEAFF
TRBV29-1,.,TRBD2,TRBJ2-3,TGCAGCGTTGTGAGGGCGGGGGGGGCAGATACGCAGTATTTT,CSVVRAGGADTQYF
TRBV12-5,.,.,TRBJ1-6,TGTGCTAGTGGCACAGTTTTTAATTCACCCCTCCACTTT,CASGTVFNSPLHF
TRBV5-1,.,TRBD1,TRBJ2-5,TGCGCCAGCAGCCGGGACAGGGGGCTGTTTGAGACCCAGTACTTC,CASSRDRGLFETQYF
TRBV6-1,.,.,TRBJ1-2,TGTGCCAGCAGTGAAGTCGGTTTGGCGGTCTATGGCTACACCTTC,CASSEVGLAVYGYTF
TRBV2,.,.,TRBJ1-1,TGTGCCAGCAGTCGCGATCACCCGGGCAACACTGAAGCTTTCTTT,CASSRDHPGNTEAFF
TRBV11-2,.,.,TRBJ2-3,TGTGCCAGCACTGGGGGAAGGGGCACAGATACGCAGTATTTT,CASTGGRGTDTQYF
TRBV19,.,.,TRBJ1-2,TGTGCCAGTAGGACTGGACAGACCCGTAACTATGGCTACACCTTC,CASRTGQTRNYGYTF
TRBV2,.,TRBD1,TRBJ2-6,TGTGCCAGCAGTGGGACAGGGGCTGGGGCCAACGTCCTGACTTTC,CASSGTGAGANVLTF